This record concerns one T cell receptor (beta chain) sequence. The target antigen is unknown. The data derive from a study of response to subunit inactivated influenza vaccine. Overall study findings and caveats: Authors suggested each seasonal flu vaccination may recruit only limited numbers of new T cells.

Trimming left V 2 bases short and J 8 bases short, with 17 bases between. Germline V gene data show CDR1 as SGHKS and CDR2 as YYEKEE (reference sequence). The length of the CDR3 is 15 residues. Each CDR3 protein gets one entry after TCRdb re-called the RT-PCR reads with MiXCR. Of about 520,000 distinct CDR3 sequences listed, less than 7.5% were seen once; the top ten hold about an eighth. V and J are TRBV5-5 and TRBJ2-4; no clear D gene. The sequence came from a man between 50 and 75 years old who received an inactivated influenza vaccine. Sequencing was performed on PBMCs from blood, taken roughly 24 months after vaccination. CDR3 residues: CASSFSGIQSDIQYF. The CDR3 DNA reads as TGTGCCAGCAGCTTTTCTGGGATCCAGAGCGACATTCAGTACTTC.